These 22 T cell receptor beta chains share one sample of origin, sequenced in a study of blood T cell repertoires in COVID-19. Sequencing used immunoSEQ multiplex PCR; TCRdb keeps in-frame clones, though not all of them. Of roughly 70,000 clones in the sample, 75% to 95% are singletons; the top ten hold around 7%. The specimen was peripheral blood. All receptors derive from a human donor in a cohort sampled during active COVID-19.

V is TRBV3-1 (or the pseudogene TRBV3-2) and J is TRBJ1-6; D perhaps matches TRBD1 (6 bases). Germline V gene data show CDR1 as LGHDT and CDR2 as YNNKEL (reference sequence). CDR3 size: 16 residues. V gave up 0 bases and J gave up 7 bases, with 13 bases separating them. Here the CDR3 DNA reads TGTGCCAGCAGCCAAGAAGCGCAGGGGACCAATTCACCCCTCCACTTT. Translated, it gives CASSQEAQGTNSPLHF.

The rearrangement uses TRBV2 and TRBJ2-5; 11 bases fit TRBD2. The CDR3 has 14 amino acids. The ends lost 6 bases at V and 5 bases at J; junction bases unmatched: 5. Germline-derived CDR1 and CDR2 are SNHLY and FYNNEI. Written as DNA, the CDR3 is TGTGCCAGCAGAGTAGCGGGGGGGCTGGAGACCCAGTACTTC. Amino acid sequence: CASRVAGGLETQYF.

The chain joins TRBV5-4 to TRBJ2-3, with 10 bases identical to TRBD2. CDR3 length: 14 amino acids. The V segment lost 4 bases and the J segment 4 bases; nucleotides outside the gene matches: 3. The germline V gene has CDR1 SGHNT and CDR2 YYREEE (reference sequence). CDR3: CASSTGTSADTQYF. CDR3 nucleotide sequence: TGTGCCAGCAGCACCGGGACTAGCGCAGATACGCAGTATTTT.

V usage is TRBV6-5 and J usage is TRBJ2-5; D is uncertain. The CDR3 runs 12 residues. The germline V and J ends were trimmed by 4 bases and 2 bases, with 5 bases remaining between them. Germline CDR1 MNHEY, CDR2 SVGAGI. The CDR3 bases are TGTGCCAGCAGTTCCGTTCAAGAGACCCAGTACTTC. Its protein is CASSSVQETQYF.

The chain links TRBV27 to TRBJ2-7; TRBD2 matches 12 bases. Trimming cost V 7 bases and J 5 bases; bases outside gene matches: 6. CDR1 and CDR2 from the germline V gene are MNHEY and SMNVEV (reference sequence). The CDR3 length is 14 residues. The chain's CDR3 is CASTPGLAGHEQYF. As DNA, the CDR3 is TGTGCCAGCACCCCGGGACTAGCGGGCCACGAGCAGTACTTC.

The chain has TRBV10-1 and TRBJ2-2, with TRBD2 identical over 9 bases. V lost 6 bases to trimming and J lost 1 base; unmatched junction nucleotides: 15. Per germline, CDR1 WNHNN and CDR2 SYGVQD (reference sequence). The CDR3 has 19 amino acids. DNA of the CDR3: TGCGCCAGCAGCGACTTACAAGGGCTAGCGGGACAGAACACCGGGGAGCTGTTTTTT. It specifies CASSDLQGLAGQNTGELFF.

The chain carries TRBV5-1 and TRBJ2-1; unclear D gene. The germline CDR1 and CDR2 sequences are SGHRS and YFSETQ. V shed 1 base and J shed 5 bases, with 10 bases lying between them. The CDR3 has 14 residues. The DNA of the CDR3 is TGCGCCAGCAGCTTGTTCGCAGGCGACAATGAGCAGTTCTTC. This encodes CASSLFAGDNEQFF.

The chain carries TRBV30 and TRBJ1-5; weak D call: TRBD1 (5 bases). Germline V lookup: CDR1 GTSNPN, CDR2 SVGIG (reference sequence). V was pared by 0 bases and J by 1 base, with 10 bases between. This CDR3 is 15 amino acids long. CDR3 coding DNA: TGTGCCTGGAGTGTAGTGGGGGGGAGCAATCAGCCCCAGCATTTT. Its protein is CAWSVVGGSNQPQHF.

The chain couples TRBV19 to TRBJ2-1; 7 nucleotides line up with TRBD1. The CDR3 totals 13 residues. V was pared by 11 bases and J by 7 bases, with 11 bases of the junction left unmatched. The germline CDR1 and CDR2 sequences are LNHDA and SQIVND (reference sequence). The CDR3 DNA reads TGTGCCTGCCAGGACAGGAGGTTGAATGAGCAGTTCTTC. Protein: CACQDRRLNEQFF.

The chain uses TRBV28 and TRBJ2-7, with D perhaps TRBD2 (5 bases). V was pared by 4 bases and J by 0 bases, with 13 bases between. The CDR3 sequence is 15 residues long. The germline V gene has CDR1 MDHEN and CDR2 SYDVKM. In DNA, the CDR3 is TGTGCCAGCAGTTCTCGGGGAATAAGCTCCTACGAGCAGTACTTC. Translating gives CASSSRGISSYEQYF.

This chain connects TRBV2 to TRBJ2-1; maybe TRBD2 (5 bases). The CDR3 totals 14 residues. The germline V and J ends were trimmed by 5 bases and 7 bases, with 15 bases remaining between them. Germline loops: CDR1 SNHLY, CDR2 FYNNEI. This CDR3 is CASSIGPRGNEQFF. For the CDR3, the DNA is TGTGCCAGCAGTATCGGGCCTCGGGGAAATGAGCAGTTCTTC.

The CDR3 sequence: CASSQVRTGVNTGELFF. For the CDR3, the DNA is TGTGCCAGCAGCCAAGTGAGGACAGGGGTGAACACCGGGGAGCTGTTTTTT. The chain couples TRBV3-1 (or the pseudogene TRBV3-2) to TRBJ2-2, with 9 bases fitting TRBD1. The V segment lost 1 base and the J segment 1 base; nucleotides outside the gene matches: 4. The CDR3 consists of 17 residues. CDR1 and CDR2 (germline): LGHDT, YNNKEL (reference sequence).

V gene TRBV20-1 combines with J gene TRBJ2-5; TRBD2 matches at 7 bases. The CDR3 extends over 16 amino acids. The junction had 12 bases not matched to a gene; V was cut back by 3 bases and J by 2 bases. Germline loops: CDR1 DFQATT, CDR2 SNEGSKA (reference sequence). In nucleotides, the CDR3 is TGCAGTGCTAGTAATCTACGGGGGGAGGCTCAAGAGACCCAGTACTTC. Translation gives CSASNLRGEAQETQYF.

This chain joins TRBV1 and TRBJ2-1; TRBD1, as called in the table, went unchecked against the DNA. TRBV1 is recorded as a pseudogene. This CDR3 is built from 16 residues. The CDR3 coding sequence is TGCACCAGCAGCCAAGGCGGACAGTGCTCCTACAATGAGCAGTTCTTC. This translates into CTSSQGGQCSYNEQFF.

This sequence joins TRBV7-9 and TRBJ2-7; 8 bases match TRBD1. V shed 5 bases and J 6 bases; nucleotides not matched to a gene: 12. The germline V gene encodes CDR1 SEHNR and CDR2 FQNEAQ (reference sequence). The CDR3 consists of 15 residues. The CDR3 nucleotides read TGTGCCAGCAGCAGGAGTGCGGACAGGGAGCGCGAGCAGTACTTC. Amino acid sequence: CASSRSADREREQYF. The whole variable domain, remainder taken from reference TRBV7-9 and TRBJ2-7, is DTGVSQNPRHKITKRGQNVTFRCDPISEHNRLYWYRQTLGQGPEFLTYFQNEAQLEKSRLLSDRFSAERPKGSFSTLEIQRTEQGDSAMYLCASSRSADREREQYFGPGTRLTVT.

The DNA for the CDR3 is TGTGCCACCAGTGATTCGAACACAGGGGGAAATCAGCCCCAGCATTTT. It translates to CATSDSNTGGNQPQHF. The V and J genes are TRBV24-1 and TRBJ1-5, with 8 bases lining up with TRBD1. Trimming removed 2 bases from V and 4 bases from J; junction bases left unmatched: 6. The germline CDR1 and CDR2 sequences are KGHDR and SFDVKD. The CDR3 covers 16 residues.

The chain links TRBV6-2 or TRBV6-3 to TRBJ1-2; a possible D gene is TRBD1 (6 bases). CDR1 and CDR2 (germline): MNHEY, SVGEGT. The CDR3 runs to 13 residues. Trimming took off 4 bases at V and 8 bases at J, with 14 bases between the two ends. The chain's CDR3 is CASSSLDSMGYTF. CDR3 DNA: TGTGCCAGCAGTTCCCTGGACAGTATGGGCTACACCTTC.

The chain is built from TRBV5-4 and TRBJ2-2; D gene uncertain. V was cut by 0 bases and J by 3 bases, with 18 bases left in between. Germline V gene sequence: CDR1 SGHNT, CDR2 YYREEE (reference sequence). The CDR3 spans 18 residues. The DNA for the CDR3 is TGTGCCAGCAGCTTGGATCGTGGCTCCTCTGGTGACACCGGGGAGCTGTTTTTT. Amino acid sequence: CASSLDRGSSGDTGELFF.

The chain is built from TRBV9 and TRBJ2-7, with D perhaps TRBD1 (5 bases). The V gene lost 0 bases and the J gene lost 5 bases, with 15 bases spanning the gap. CDR3 length equals 15 residues. CDR1 is SGDLS, CDR2 YYNGEE, per germline. The CDR3 sequence is CASSVAAQGNHEQYF. In DNA form, the CDR3 reads TGTGCCAGCAGCGTAGCGGCGCAGGGTAATCACGAGCAGTACTTC.

The CDR3, as DNA: TGTGCCTGGAGTCGCGGGACTAGCGGGGGGCCCACAGATACGCAGTATTTT. Its protein is CAWSRGTSGGPTDTQYF. The chain links TRBV30 to TRBJ2-3; 15 positions agree with TRBD2. V was clipped by 2 bases and J by 2 bases; unmatched bases: 5. The CDR3 sequence is 17 residues long. Germline CDR1 is GTSNPN and CDR2 is SVGIG (reference sequence).

V gene TRBV2 combines with J gene TRBJ1-5, with 12 bases aligning to TRBD1. Per germline, CDR1 SNHLY and CDR2 FYNNEI. The CDR3 sequence is 18 residues long. Trimming at V came to 9 bases and at J to 0 bases, leaving 12 bases not matched to a gene. This chain's CDR3 is CASEWDRGRRISNQPQHF. In DNA, the CDR3 is TGTGCCAGTGAGTGGGACAGGGGGCGCCGAATTAGCAATCAGCCCCAGCATTTT. Full variable domain (outside the CDR3, taken from reference TRBV2 and TRBJ1-5): EPEVTQTPSHQVTQMGQEVILRCVPISNHLYFYWYRQILGQKVEFLVSFYNNEISEKSEIFDDQFSVERPDGSNFTLKIRSTKLEDSAMYFCASEWDRGRRISNQPQHFGDGTRLSIL.

This clone was observed once. This chain connects TRBV9 to TRBJ2-7, with 10 bases matching TRBD1. This CDR3 has 16 residues. Germline trimming cut 4 bases from V and 2 bases from J; bases unmatched to any gene: 9. Germline V gives CDR1 SGDLS, CDR2 YYNGEE. CDR3 DNA sequence: TGTGCCAGCAGCATAGGGGGGACAGGGGTGGCCTACGAGCAGTACTTC. Translating gives CASSIGGTGVAYEQYF.